This paragraph reports one T cell receptor (beta chain). Its antigen is undetermined. A junction end diverges from the germline sequence, so it may reflect a read error. Starting material of around 490 ng total RNA yielded TCR beta cDNA via a constant-region primer. Library construction for TCR beta comprised three nested multiplex PCR rounds performed with slightly modified ARM-PCR. It was with TRBV1-TRBV30 forward primers and a C-beta reverse primer that the first two PCR rounds were run, at 10 cycles each. TCRdb redid the calling of the multiplex PCR reads with MiXCR, one entry per CDR3 protein. The sample carries approximately 190,000 distinct CDR3 sequences, over 80% recorded once. The sample originates from a study of tumor-infiltrating lymphocytes in primary liver carcinoma. Germline CDR1 MNHEY, CDR2 SVGAGI. CDR3 length equals 17 residues. Notes on the study in general: Roughly 7-24% of top clones, and no more, occurred in all five tumor regions.

Unsorted bulk tissue of about 19-31 mg yielded co-extracted RNA and DNA. The chain links TRBV6-5 to TRBJ2-3, with D maybe TRBD2 (6 bases). This TCR was sampled from a man between 40 and 49 years old with primary liver carcinoma and hepatitis B virus infection. The sample comprised tumor tissue from primary liver carcinoma. CDR3 amino acids: CTSNSLPLSGGTDTQYF. The CDR3 DNA reads as TGTACCAGCAATTCACTCCCCCTAAGCGGAGGGACAGATACGCAGTATTTT.